These 24 T cell receptor beta chains came from one sample sequenced in a study of blood T cells in healthy people across ages (dated by TCRdb to the mid-2010s). Library generation was performed with 5' RACE. These reads were obtained on an Illumina HiSeq 2500. A second PCR of about 6 to 12 cycles was run with a J-beta primer mix and a sample-barcoded 5' primer. Clones were called with MiXCR by TCRdb after fastp trimmed the public reads at Q25, and only in-frame beta chains were retained. Rows merge per CDR3 protein into single entries with the most common DNA and genes. Counted in this sample were 700,000 to 800,000 distinct CDR3 sequences; 43% of them appeared once. The ten biggest clones cover less than 25% of the sample. The specimen sequenced was blood. These receptors all stem from an older woman in good health.

The V call is TRBV19, the J call TRBJ2-1; 10 bases fit TRBD2. Trimming cost V 5 bases and J 6 bases; bases outside gene matches: 7. From germline, CDR1 is LNHDA and CDR2 SQIVND (reference sequence). The CDR3 length is 15 residues. CDR3 residues: CASSLWTSGLNEQFF. The CDR3 DNA reads TGTGCCAGTAGTCTTTGGACTAGCGGCCTCAATGAGCAGTTCTTC.

A few counts support this clonotype. The V and J genes are TRBV30 and TRBJ2-1; a weak D match, TRBD2 (6 bases). In germline, CDR1 is GTSNPN, CDR2 SVGIG (reference sequence). This CDR3 spans 13 amino acids. V dropped 1 base and J dropped 11 bases, with 15 bases sitting between them. CDR3 amino acids: CAWSGVTGLKQFF. As DNA, the CDR3 is TGTGCCTGGAGTGGGGTAACGGGACTCAAGCAGTTCTTC.

This clonotype was found once. The V gene is TRBV6-2 or TRBV6-3, the J gene TRBJ2-4, with unresolved D. The J call may be in error: the DNA end matches TRBJ2-5 better. Germline V gene lookup returns CDR1 MNHEY and CDR2 SVGEGT. The CDR3 consists of 18 residues. CDR3 DNA: TGTGCCAGCTCTCGACTCGGGTTAGCTCGGATGATTTTTGAGACCCAGTACTTC. Translated: CASSRLGLARMIFETQYF.

The genes are TRBV29-1 and TRBJ2-4, with 11 bases aligning to TRBD2. The J call may be mistaken, given a closer DNA end match to TRBJ2-7. Germline V gene data show CDR1 as SQVTM and CDR2 as ANQGSEA. The CDR3 has 17 residues. For the CDR3, the DNA is TGCAGCGTTGAAATTTTTGGGCTAGCGGGAGGAGGGCACGAGCAGTACTTC. Protein product: CSVEIFGLAGGGHEQYF.

The J gene is TRBJ2-5, the V gene TRBV7-2, with TRBD1 identical over 8 bases. This CDR3 region has 16 residues. The germline CDR1 and CDR2 sequences are SGHTA and FQGNSA. V dropped 5 bases and J dropped 11; count of bases not matched to a gene: 19. The CDR3 reads CASSVYRDRIYNEQYF. The DNA for the CDR3 is TGTGCCAGCAGCGTCTACCGGGACAGGATATACAATGAGCAGTACTTC.

The chain recombines TRBV7-2 with TRBJ2-1; 7 bases fit TRBD1. The CDR3 has 15 residues. Germline lookup yields CDR1 SGHTA and CDR2 FQGNSA. The J segment lost 9 bases and the V segment lost 6 bases, leaving 14 bases of the junction unmatched. CDR3: CASSLGAGGICEQFF. For the CDR3, the DNA is TGTGCCAGCAGTCTCGGTGCAGGGGGTATTTGTGAGCAGTTCTTC.

Details on this clonotype: This may come from a read error, since a much larger clone is one base off. The chain carries TRBV10-3 and TRBJ1-5; D is possibly TRBD1 (5 bases). V was pared by 6 bases and J by 5 bases, with 11 bases between. The CDR3 is 13 residues long. CDR1 and CDR2 (germline): ENHRY, SYGVKD. DNA for the CDR3: TGTGCCATCAGCCAGGGAGGCGATCAGCCCCAGCATTTT. Protein product: CAISQGGDQPQHF.

The chain couples TRBV30 to TRBJ2-3; 11 bases fit TRBD2. This CDR3 spans 15 amino acids. The germline V gene encodes CDR1 GTSNPN and CDR2 SVGIG (reference sequence). Trimming took 2 bases from V and 4 from J; bases not matched to a gene: 5. CDR3 residues: CAWSPLAGGADTQYF. The CDR3 region has the DNA TGTGCCTGGAGTCCCCTAGCGGGGGGCGCAGATACGCAGTATTTT.

The sample holds a few counts of this clonotype. V is TRBV3-1 and J is TRBJ1-2, with a possible D match to TRBD1 (5 bases). Per the germline V gene, CDR1 is LGHDT and CDR2 is YNNKEL (reference sequence). The CDR3 loop spans 12 amino acids. Deletions cut 0 bases from V and 8 bases from J, with 7 bases between. CDR3 in DNA: TGTGCCAGCAGCCAAGATCAGGGAGGCTACACCTTC. Residues: CASSQDQGGYTF.

The V gene is TRBV7-3, the J gene TRBJ2-5; 10 positions agree with TRBD2. The junction had 14 bases not matched to a gene; V was cut back by 5 bases and J by 5 bases. In germline, CDR1 is SGHTA, CDR2 FQGTGA. This CDR3 contains 17 residues. In nucleotides, the CDR3 is TGTGCCAGCAGCCCCGCCTGCTGGCTAGCGGGGGATGAGACCCAGTACTTC. Translated: CASSPACWLAGDETQYF. Using reference TRBV7-3 and TRBJ2-5 for the parts outside the CDR3, the full variable domain is GAGVSQTPSNKVTEKGKYVELRCDPISGHTALYWYRQSLGQGPEFLIYFQGTGAADDSGLPNDRFFAVRPEGSVSTLKIQRTERGDSAVYLCASSPACWLAGDETQYFGPGTRLLVL.

In its sample, this clonotype was seen many times. The CDR3 reads CASSPSGTGEPYEQYF. In nucleotides, the CDR3 is TGTGCCAGCAGTCCTTCCGGGACAGGGGAACCTTACGAGCAGTACTTC. The chain is built from TRBV28 and TRBJ2-7; TRBD1 matches at 10 bases. The V gene end was trimmed by 5 bases and the J gene end by 4 bases; junction bases not matched to a gene: 11. CDR3 length equals 16 residues. Germline CDR1 is MDHEN and CDR2 is SYDVKM.

The V gene is TRBV3-1, the J gene TRBJ2-4; 7 positions agree with TRBD2. CDR1 and CDR2 (germline): LGHDT, YNNKEL (reference sequence). V gave up 1 base and J gave up 13 bases; unmatched junction bases: 7. The CDR3 spans 13 residues. Here the CDR3 DNA reads TGTGCCAGCAGCCAAGCGCTGGGGCGGGAGCAGTACTTC. This codes for CASSQALGREQYF.

As for this clonotype: A read error may account for a junction end that differs from germline. CDR3 loop: CASSLTTYTEQFF. The CDR3 DNA follows: TGCGCCAGCAGCCTTACAACCTACACTGAGCAGTTCTTC. The chain couples TRBV4-3 to TRBJ2-1; D unresolved. Germline CDR1 is LGHNA and CDR2 is YSLEER. This CDR3 has 13 amino acids.

The V call is TRBV6-2 or TRBV6-3, the J call TRBJ2-6; no reliable D call. In germline, CDR1 is MNHEY, CDR2 SVGEGT. This CDR3 comprises 14 residues. V dropped 7 bases and J dropped 2 bases, with 9 bases sitting between them. The chain's CDR3 is CASTLTAGANVLTF. The CDR3 nucleotides read TGTGCCAGCACCCTCACGGCTGGGGCCAACGTCCTGACTTTC.

CDR3 nucleotide sequence: TGTGCCAGCTCACCCGGGACGGCCGAAGCTTTCTTT. This gives the protein CASSPGTAEAFF. This chain joins TRBV27 and TRBJ1-1; D may be TRBD1 (5 bases). Germline values: CDR1 MNHEY, CDR2 SMNVEV (reference sequence). The CDR3 loop spans 12 amino acids. The V and J ends lost 8 bases and 8 bases respectively, with 15 bases between them.

The rearrangement joins TRBV7-2 to TRBJ2-3, with D uncertain. The CDR3 consists of 14 residues. CDR1 SGHTA and CDR2 FQGNSA come from the germline V gene. The V end lost 5 bases, the J end lost 0 bases, and 9 bases lay between the germline ends. The DNA for the CDR3 is TGTGCCAGCAGCGTTCCAACTAGCACAGATACGCAGTATTTT. Translation: CASSVPTSTDTQYF.

The rearrangement uses TRBV27 and TRBJ2-5, with unresolved D. There are 13 residues in the CDR3. V was shortened by 1 base and J by 5 bases, with 8 bases between the two germline ends. Germline V gene sequence: CDR1 MNHEY, CDR2 SMNVEV (reference sequence). The CDR3 bases are TGTGCCAGCAGTTTATGGGATGGGGAGACCCAGTACTTC. It specifies CASSLWDGETQYF.

The chain has TRBV7-3 and TRBJ2-5; 9 bases are a match to TRBD2. V shed 7 bases, J shed 3 bases, and the junction held 9 bases outside the gene matches. CDR1 SGHTA and CDR2 FQGTGA come from the germline V gene. The CDR3 runs to 15 residues. This CDR3 reads CASKAVAGAKETQYF. The CDR3 DNA reads TGTGCCAGCAAAGCGGTAGCGGGAGCGAAAGAGACCCAGTACTTC.

The chain joins TRBV5-1 to TRBJ2-7; TRBD2 aligns across 15 bases. The DNA end lines up better with TRBJ2-5; the J call may be wrong. The CDR3 spans 16 residues. Looked up from germline, CDR1 is SGHRS and CDR2 is YFSETQ. CDR3 DNA sequence: TGCGCCAGCAGCTTCGAAGGGACTAGCGGGGGGGAGACCCAGTACTTC. This sequence encodes CASSFEGTSGGETQYF.

On this clonotype: An end of the junction does not agree with germline; a read error may underlie this. This chain joins TRBV2 and TRBJ2-5; a possible D gene is TRBD2 (6 bases). This CDR3 region has 15 residues. Germline V gene data show CDR1 as SNHLY and CDR2 as FYNNEI. Here the CDR3 DNA reads TGTGCCGGCAGTGAGGGACTCGGAGTCCAAGAGACCCAGTACTTC. This encodes CAGSEGLGVQETQYF. Supplemented by reference TRBV2 and TRBJ2-5, the full variable domain reads EPEVTQTPSHQVTQMGQEVILRCVPISNHLYFYWYRQILGQKVEFLVSFYNNEISEKSEIFDDQFSVERPDGSNFTLKIRSTKLEDSAMYFCAGSEGLGVQETQYFGPGTRLLVL.

This rearrangement joins TRBV27 to TRBJ2-4; D may be TRBD1 (6 bases). TRBJ2-7 explains the end of the DNA better; the J call may be wrong. The V gene's germline CDR1 is MNHEY and CDR2 SMNVEV (reference sequence). The CDR3 runs to 14 residues. CDR3 sequence reads: CASSPVDRTDEQYF. The CDR3 nucleotides are TGTGCCAGCAGTCCCGTCGACAGGACCGACGAGCAGTACTTC.

This chain uses TRBV6-1 with TRBJ2-7; no clear D. The V gene's germline CDR1 is MNHNS and CDR2 SASEGT. The germline V and J ends were trimmed by 3 bases and 2 bases, with 8 bases remaining between them. This CDR3 is 13 amino acids long. The chain's CDR3 is CASSETLPYEQYF. CDR3 DNA: TGTGCCAGCAGTGAGACCCTTCCCTACGAGCAGTACTTC.

The chain links TRBV7-2 to TRBJ2-3; 9 bases agree with TRBD2. CDR1 is SGHTA and CDR2 is FQGNSA in the germline V gene. Trimming at V came to 2 bases and at J to 0 bases, leaving 3 bases not matched to a gene. This CDR3 contains 16 residues. CDR3 amino acids: CASSLLAGTSTDTQYF. CDR3 coding DNA: TGTGCCAGCAGCTTACTAGCGGGAACTAGCACAGATACGCAGTATTTT.

The chain is built from TRBV18 and TRBJ2-5, with 7 positions matching TRBD2. The CDR3 has 14 residues. Germline V CDR1 and CDR2: KGHSH, LQKENI. J lost 2 bases, V lost 8 bases, and 8 bases had no gene match. The CDR3 protein is CASSPLGGQETQYF. Written as DNA, the CDR3 is TGTGCCAGCAGTCCCCTCGGGGGGCAAGAGACCCAGTACTTC.